These T cell receptor beta chains were read from a single sample in a study of Ad26.COV2.S vaccination and SARS-CoV-2 variants. Profiled with immunoSEQ multiplex PCR; TCRdb holds only in-frame clones, not every one. The sample shows some 300,000 clones, around 84% of them seen only once. Sequenced material: peripheral blood, taken in a trial of Ad26.COV2.S vaccine versus placebo. These receptors came from a person aged 18 to 59 who received the Ad26.COV2.S COVID-19 vaccine or a placebo. Each CDR3 is given without its conserved first and last residue. The D gene is left open where the match is weak. Some rows mark clone size as missing; the rest say once, few, many or name a class of expanded clone.

ASSSPGQGARGYT | TRBJ1-2 | TRBV6-5 | TRBD1 | -
ASSILGVRSGNTIY | TRBJ1-3 | TRBV19 | - | -
ASSSAAGFLDEQY | TRBJ2-7 | TRBV7-6 | TRBD2 | -
ASSLRLAGGSTDTQY | TRBJ2-3 | TRBV5-6 | TRBD2 | -
ASSLTPSGGDQETQY | TRBJ2-5 | TRBV13 | TRBD2 | -
ASSSPRRGGELF | TRBJ2-2 | TRBV6-5 | - | once
ASSPGGGGVHYGYT | TRBJ1-2 | TRBV6-6 | - | -
ASRDSYEQY | TRBJ2-7 | TRBV5-4 | - | -
ASSLTQETQY | TRBJ2-5 | TRBV7-6 | - | -
ASSPLVGDHGYT | TRBJ1-2 | TRBV18 | - | once
ATSGNTGELF | TRBJ2-2 | TRBV24-1 | - | -
ASSQVRQTDGGYT | TRBJ1-2 | TRBV4-3 | - | -
ASSLGMGLGSRTQY | TRBJ2-3 | TRBV7-2 | - | -
ASSGDGDTQY | TRBJ2-3 | TRBV5-4 | - | -
ASSSGNTIY | TRBJ1-3 | TRBV11-2 | - | -
ASSYAGQGSINEQF | TRBJ2-1 | TRBV6-2/TRBV6-3 | TRBD1 | once
ASSKPSVATEAF | TRBJ1-1 | TRBV5-5 | - | once
ASSMLGRGWGYT | TRBJ1-2 | TRBV19 | - | -
ASTRKTGYT | TRBJ1-2 | TRBV28 | - | -
ASSIKVGKDGYT | TRBJ1-2 | TRBV19 | - | -
ASSLFMAGTTDTQY | TRBJ2-3 | TRBV5-4 | - | -
ASSLEQTATDTQY | TRBJ2-3 | TRBV5-6 | - | -
ASSVGTGKNIQY | TRBJ2-4 | TRBV9 | TRBD1 | -
SVRTKGNQPQH | TRBJ1-5 | TRBV29-1 | - | -
ASSLDRNIAFSGNTIY | TRBJ1-3 | TRBV11-2 | - | -
ASSQDYRGGNTIY | TRBJ1-3 | TRBV4-1 | TRBD1 | once
SVGGWGGYT | TRBJ1-2 | TRBV29-1 | - | -
ASSQRGEGVSTGELF | TRBJ2-2 | TRBV4-1 | - | -
ASSVGSGLSTDTQY | TRBJ2-3 | TRBV9 | - | -
ASSSHVTGQGSIEQY | TRBJ2-7 | TRBV6-2/TRBV6-3 | TRBD1 | once
ASIRTDLYEQY | TRBJ2-7 | TRBV5-8 | - | -